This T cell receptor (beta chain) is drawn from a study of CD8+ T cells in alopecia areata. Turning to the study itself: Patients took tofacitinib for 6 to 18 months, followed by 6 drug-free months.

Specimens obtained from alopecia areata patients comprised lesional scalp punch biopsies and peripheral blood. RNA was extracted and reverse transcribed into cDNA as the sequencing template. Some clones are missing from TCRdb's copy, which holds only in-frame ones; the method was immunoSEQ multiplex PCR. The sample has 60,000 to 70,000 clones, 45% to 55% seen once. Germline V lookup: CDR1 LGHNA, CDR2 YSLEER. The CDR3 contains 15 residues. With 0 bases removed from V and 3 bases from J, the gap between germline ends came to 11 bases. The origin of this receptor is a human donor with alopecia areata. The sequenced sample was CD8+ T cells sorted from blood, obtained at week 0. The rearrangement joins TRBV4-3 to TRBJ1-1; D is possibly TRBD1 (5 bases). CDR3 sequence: CASSQDIPGHTEAFF. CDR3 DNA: TGCGCCAGCAGCCAAGATATCCCAGGGCACACTGAAGCTTTCTTT.